This T cell receptor beta chain was recorded in a study of T-cell memory formation after mild COVID-19. Study-level information: The TCR clusters were mostly specific to one donor.

Germline CDR1 and CDR2: SGHRS and YFSETQ. The CDR3 runs to 14 residues. V lost 7 bases to trimming and J lost 4 bases, with 18 bases between them. Via MiXCR, TCRdb re-called the 5' RACE reads, giving one row per CDR3 protein. Here the sample spans around 300,000 distinct CDR3 sequences, over 10% being singletons. Points on this clonotype: Its antigen is still unknown.

Broader study findings: Day 15 to 85 contractors were CD4/CD8 balanced; later expanders leaned CD4+.

The source material was PBMCs or a T cell subset sorted from them (not recorded which). The clonotype was recovered from a man younger than 35 who had mild COVID-19 (a few samples of this study predate the infection). Cell type and time point are not known. The V gene is TRBV5-1, the J gene TRBJ2-7, with D tentatively TRBD1 (5 bases). The CDR3 region is CASRPPGIGYEQYF. The CDR3 DNA follows: TGCGCCAGCCGACCCCCAGGGATCGGGTACGAGCAGTACTTC.